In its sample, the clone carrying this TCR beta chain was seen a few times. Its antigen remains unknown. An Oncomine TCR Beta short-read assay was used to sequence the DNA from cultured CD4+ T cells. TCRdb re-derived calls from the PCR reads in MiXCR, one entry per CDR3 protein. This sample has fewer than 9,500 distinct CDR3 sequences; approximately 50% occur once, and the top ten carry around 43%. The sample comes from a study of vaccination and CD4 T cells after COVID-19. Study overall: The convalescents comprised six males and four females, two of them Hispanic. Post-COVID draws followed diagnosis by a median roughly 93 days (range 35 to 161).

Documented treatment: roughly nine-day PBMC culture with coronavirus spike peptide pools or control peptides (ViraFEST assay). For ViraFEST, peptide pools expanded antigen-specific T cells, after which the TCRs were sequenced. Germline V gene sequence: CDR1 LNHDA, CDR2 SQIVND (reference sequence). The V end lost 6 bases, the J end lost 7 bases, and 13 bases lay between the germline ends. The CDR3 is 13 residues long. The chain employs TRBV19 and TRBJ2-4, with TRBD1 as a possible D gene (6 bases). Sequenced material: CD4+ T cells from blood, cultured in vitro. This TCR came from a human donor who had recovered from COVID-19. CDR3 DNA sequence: TGTGCCAGTAGCCATCACCAGGGGAACATTCAGTACTTC. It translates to CASSHHQGNIQYF. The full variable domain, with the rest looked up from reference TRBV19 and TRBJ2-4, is DGGITQSPKYLFRKEGQNVTLSCEQNLNHDAMYWYRQDPGQGLRLIYYSQIVNDFQKGDIAEGYSVSREKKESFPLTVTSAQKNPTAFYLCASSHHQGNIQYFGAGTRLSVL.